The clone carrying this T cell receptor beta chain was recorded only once. What it binds is not known. The record originates from a study of beta chain features in type 1 diabetes. Study details: Healthy donors and patients showed comparable age, gender and cell yields.

Expressed TCRB transcripts got sequenced, as all isolated RNA was reverse transcribed. Measured with immunoSEQ multiplex PCR; TCRdb has only the in-frame clones, and not every one. The sample records 300,000 to 400,000 clones, approximately 8% being singletons. V shed 6 bases and J shed 7 bases, with 12 bases lying between them. The CDR3 loop spans 13 amino acids. Per the germline V gene, CDR1 is SNHLY and CDR2 is FYNNEI. Study-level points and caveats: The VDJ junctions of type 1 diabetes patients carried fewer insertions and more deletions.

V and J are TRBV2 and TRBJ1-4, with no clear D. The sample consisted of central memory CD4+ T cells from blood. This receptor was obtained from a woman between 18 and 30 years old in good health. The CDR3 region has the DNA TGTGCCAGCAGAACAGAGGGTATTGAAAAACTGTTTTTT. As protein: CASRTEGIEKLFF.